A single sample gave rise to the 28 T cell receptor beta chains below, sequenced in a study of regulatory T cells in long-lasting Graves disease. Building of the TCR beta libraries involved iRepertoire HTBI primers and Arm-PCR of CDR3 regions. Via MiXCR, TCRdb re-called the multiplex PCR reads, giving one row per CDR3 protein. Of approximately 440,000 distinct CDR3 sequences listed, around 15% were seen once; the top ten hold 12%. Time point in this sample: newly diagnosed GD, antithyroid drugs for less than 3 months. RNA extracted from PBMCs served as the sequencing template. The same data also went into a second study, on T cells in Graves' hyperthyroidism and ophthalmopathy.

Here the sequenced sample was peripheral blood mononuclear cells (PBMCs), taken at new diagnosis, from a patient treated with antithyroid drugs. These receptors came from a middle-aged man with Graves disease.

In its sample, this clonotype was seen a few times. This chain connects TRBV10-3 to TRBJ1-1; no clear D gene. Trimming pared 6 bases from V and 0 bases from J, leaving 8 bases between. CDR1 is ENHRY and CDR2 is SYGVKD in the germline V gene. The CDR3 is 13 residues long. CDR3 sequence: CAIRDGLNTEAFF. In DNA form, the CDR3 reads TGTGCCATCAGGGACGGACTGAACACTGAAGCTTTCTTT.

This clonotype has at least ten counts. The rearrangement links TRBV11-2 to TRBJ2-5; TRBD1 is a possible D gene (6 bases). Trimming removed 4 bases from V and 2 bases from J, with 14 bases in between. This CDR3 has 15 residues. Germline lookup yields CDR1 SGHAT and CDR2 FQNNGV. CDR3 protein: CASSSGQKIQETQYF. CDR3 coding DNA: TGTGCCAGCAGCTCAGGACAGAAGATACAAGAGACCCAGTACTTC.

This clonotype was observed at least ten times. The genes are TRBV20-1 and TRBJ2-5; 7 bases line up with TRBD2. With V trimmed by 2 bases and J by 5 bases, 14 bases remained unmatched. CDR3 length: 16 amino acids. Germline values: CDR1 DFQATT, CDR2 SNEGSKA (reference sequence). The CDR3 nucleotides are TGCAGTGCTAGACCGGGCGGGAGCCTAGTAAGGGAGACCCAGTACTTC. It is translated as CSARPGGSLVRETQYF.

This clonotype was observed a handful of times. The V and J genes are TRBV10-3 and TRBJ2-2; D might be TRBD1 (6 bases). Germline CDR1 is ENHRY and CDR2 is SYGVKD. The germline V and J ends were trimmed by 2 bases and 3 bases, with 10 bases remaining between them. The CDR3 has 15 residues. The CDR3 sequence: CAISEGGGYTGELFF. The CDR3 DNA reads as TGTGCCATCAGTGAGGGGGGCGGATACACCGGGGAGCTGTTTTTT.

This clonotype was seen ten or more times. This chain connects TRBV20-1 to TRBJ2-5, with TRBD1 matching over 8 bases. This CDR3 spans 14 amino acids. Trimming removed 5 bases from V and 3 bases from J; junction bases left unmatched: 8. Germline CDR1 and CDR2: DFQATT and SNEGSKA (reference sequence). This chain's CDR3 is CSALTGVGEETQYF. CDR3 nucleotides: TGCAGTGCTCTGACAGGGGTTGGGGAAGAGACCCAGTACTTC.

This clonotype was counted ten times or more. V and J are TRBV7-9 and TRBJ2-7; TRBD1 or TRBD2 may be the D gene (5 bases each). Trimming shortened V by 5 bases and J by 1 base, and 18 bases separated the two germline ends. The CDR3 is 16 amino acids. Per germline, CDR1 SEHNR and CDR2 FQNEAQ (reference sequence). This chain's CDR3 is CASSPALRDASYEQYF. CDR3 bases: TGTGCCAGCAGCCCCGCCCTTCGGGACGCTTCCTACGAGCAGTACTTC.

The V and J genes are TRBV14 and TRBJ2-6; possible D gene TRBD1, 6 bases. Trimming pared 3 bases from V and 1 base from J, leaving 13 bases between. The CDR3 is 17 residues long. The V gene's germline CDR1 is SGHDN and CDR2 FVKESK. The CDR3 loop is CASSHWNRVSGANVLTF. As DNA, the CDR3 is TGTGCCAGCAGCCATTGGAACAGGGTGTCTGGGGCCAACGTCCTGACTTTC.

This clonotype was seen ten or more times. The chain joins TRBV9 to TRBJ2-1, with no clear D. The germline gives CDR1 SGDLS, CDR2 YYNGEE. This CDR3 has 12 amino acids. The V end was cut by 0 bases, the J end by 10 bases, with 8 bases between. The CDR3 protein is CASSVEVGEQFF. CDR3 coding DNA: TGTGCCAGCAGCGTAGAGGTAGGGGAGCAGTTCTTC.

CDR3: CSARVPQGAGEQYF. In nucleotides, the CDR3 is TGCAGTGCTAGAGTTCCACAGGGGGCGGGAGAGCAGTACTTC. The genes are TRBV20-1 and TRBJ2-7; 9 bases map to TRBD1. Germline lookup yields CDR1 DFQATT and CDR2 SNEGSKA (reference sequence). The J segment lost 7 bases and the V segment lost 1 base, leaving 8 bases of the junction unmatched. The CDR3 runs 14 residues.

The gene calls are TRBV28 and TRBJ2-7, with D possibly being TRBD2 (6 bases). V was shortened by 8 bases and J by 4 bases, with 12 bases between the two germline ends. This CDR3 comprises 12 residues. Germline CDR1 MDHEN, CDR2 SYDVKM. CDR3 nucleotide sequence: TGTGCCAGCCGGGACTCCGGGTACGAGCAGTACTTC. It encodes CASRDSGYEQYF.

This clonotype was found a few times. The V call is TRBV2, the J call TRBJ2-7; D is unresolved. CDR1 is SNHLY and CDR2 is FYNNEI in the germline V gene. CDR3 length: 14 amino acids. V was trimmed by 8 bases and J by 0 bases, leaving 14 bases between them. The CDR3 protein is CASADTAPSYEQYF. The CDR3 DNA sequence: TGTGCCAGCGCTGATACAGCTCCCTCCTACGAGCAGTACTTC. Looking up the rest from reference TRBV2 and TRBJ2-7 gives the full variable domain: EPEVTQTPSHQVTQMGQEVILRCVPISNHLYFYWYRQILGQKVEFLVSFYNNEISEKSEIFDDQFSVERPDGSNFTLKIRSTKLEDSAMYFCASADTAPSYEQYFGPGTRLTVT.

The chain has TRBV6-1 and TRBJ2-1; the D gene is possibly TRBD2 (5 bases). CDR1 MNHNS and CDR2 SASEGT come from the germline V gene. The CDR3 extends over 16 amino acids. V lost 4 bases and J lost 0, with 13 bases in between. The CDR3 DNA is TGTGCCAGCAGTGTTCTAGCCCGGAGCTCCTACAATGAGCAGTTCTTC. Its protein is CASSVLARSSYNEQFF.

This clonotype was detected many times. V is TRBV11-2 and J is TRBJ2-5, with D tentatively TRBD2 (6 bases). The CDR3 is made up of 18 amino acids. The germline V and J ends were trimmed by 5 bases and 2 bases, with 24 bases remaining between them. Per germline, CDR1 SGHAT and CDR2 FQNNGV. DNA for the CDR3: TGTGCCAGCAGCCCCAGCCTTCGCGCGGGGAGGCTACAAGAGACCCAGTACTTC. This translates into CASSPSLRAGRLQETQYF.

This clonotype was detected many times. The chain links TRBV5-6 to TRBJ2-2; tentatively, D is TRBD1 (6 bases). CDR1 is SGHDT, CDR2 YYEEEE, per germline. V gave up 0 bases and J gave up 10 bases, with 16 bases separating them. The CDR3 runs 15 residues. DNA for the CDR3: TGTGCCAGCAGCTTGGCCAACAGGGATGGGGTGGAGCTGTTTTTT. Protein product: CASSLANRDGVELFF.

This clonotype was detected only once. The CDR3 region is CASRPGTGDETQYF. CDR3 bases: TGTGCCAGCAGGCCAGGGACAGGCGACGAGACCCAGTACTTC. V gene TRBV12-3 or TRBV12-4 combines with J gene TRBJ2-5; TRBD1 agrees at 8 bases. The ends lost 6 bases at V and 5 bases at J; junction bases unmatched: 8. This CDR3 contains 14 residues.

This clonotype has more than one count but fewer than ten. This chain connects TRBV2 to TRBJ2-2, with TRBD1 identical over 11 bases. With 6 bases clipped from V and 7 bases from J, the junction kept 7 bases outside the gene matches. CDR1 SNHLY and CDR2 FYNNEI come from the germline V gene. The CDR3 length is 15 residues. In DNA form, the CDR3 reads TGTGCCAGCAGGAGATTGGGACAGGGGGTCGGGGAGCTGTTTTTT. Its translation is CASRRLGQGVGELFF.

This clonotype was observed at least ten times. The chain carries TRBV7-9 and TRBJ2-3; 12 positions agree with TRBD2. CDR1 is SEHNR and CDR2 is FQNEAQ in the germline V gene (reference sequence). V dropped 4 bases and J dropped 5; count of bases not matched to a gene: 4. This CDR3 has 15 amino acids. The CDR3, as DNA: TGTGCCAGCAGCTACCCGACTAGCGGGAGAGATACGCAGTATTTT. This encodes CASSYPTSGRDTQYF. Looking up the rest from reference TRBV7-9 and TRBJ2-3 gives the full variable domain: DTGVSQNPRHKITKRGQNVTFRCDPISEHNRLYWYRQTLGQGPEFLTYFQNEAQLEKSRLLSDRFSAERPKGSFSTLEIQRTEQGDSAMYLCASSYPTSGRDTQYFGPGTRLTVL.

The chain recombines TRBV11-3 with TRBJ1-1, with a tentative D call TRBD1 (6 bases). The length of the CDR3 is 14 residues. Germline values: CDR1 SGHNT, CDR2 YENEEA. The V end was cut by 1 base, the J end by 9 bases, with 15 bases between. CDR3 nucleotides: TGTGCCAGCAGCTTAGGGATGGGGGGGGCGCAAGCTTTCTTT. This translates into CASSLGMGGAQAFF.

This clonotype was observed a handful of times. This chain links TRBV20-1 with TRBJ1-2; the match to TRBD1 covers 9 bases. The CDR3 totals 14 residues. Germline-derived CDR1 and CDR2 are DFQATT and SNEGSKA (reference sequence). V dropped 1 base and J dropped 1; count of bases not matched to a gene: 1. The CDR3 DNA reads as TGCAGTGCTAGAGGGACAGGGGATAACTATGGCTACACCTTC. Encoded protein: CSARGTGDNYGYTF.

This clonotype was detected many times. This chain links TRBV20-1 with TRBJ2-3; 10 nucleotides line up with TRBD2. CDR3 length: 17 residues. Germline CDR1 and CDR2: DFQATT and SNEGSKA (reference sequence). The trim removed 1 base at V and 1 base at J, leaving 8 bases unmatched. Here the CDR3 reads CSARGSGRRSGTDTQYF. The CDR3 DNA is TGCAGTGCTAGAGGTAGCGGGAGGAGGTCTGGCACAGATACGCAGTATTTT.

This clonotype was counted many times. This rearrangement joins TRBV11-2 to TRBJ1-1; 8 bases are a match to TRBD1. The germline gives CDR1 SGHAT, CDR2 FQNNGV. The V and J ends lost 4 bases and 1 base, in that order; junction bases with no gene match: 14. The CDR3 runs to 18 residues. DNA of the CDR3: TGTGCCAGCAGCTCGGCGAGTGTTAGCAGGGGGCGGAACACTGAAGCTTTCTTT. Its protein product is CASSSASVSRGRNTEAFF.

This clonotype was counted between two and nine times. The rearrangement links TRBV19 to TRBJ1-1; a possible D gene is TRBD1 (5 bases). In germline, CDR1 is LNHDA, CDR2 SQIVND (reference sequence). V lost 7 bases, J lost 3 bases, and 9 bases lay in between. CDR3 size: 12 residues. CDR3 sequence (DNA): TGTGCCAGTACCGAGGGGTACACTGAAGCTTTCTTT. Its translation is CASTEGYTEAFF.

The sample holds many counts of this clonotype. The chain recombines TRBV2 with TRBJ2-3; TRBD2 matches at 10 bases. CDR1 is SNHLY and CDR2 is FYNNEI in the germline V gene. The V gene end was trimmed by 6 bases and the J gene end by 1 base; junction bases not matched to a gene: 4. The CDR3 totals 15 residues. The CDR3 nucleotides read TGTGCCAGCAGGCCTGGGACTAGCGGCACAGATACGCAGTATTTT. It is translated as CASRPGTSGTDTQYF.

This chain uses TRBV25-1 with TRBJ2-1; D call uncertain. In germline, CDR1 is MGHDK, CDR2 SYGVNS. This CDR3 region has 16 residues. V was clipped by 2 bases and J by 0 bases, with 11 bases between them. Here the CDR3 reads CASSEVYPSSYNEQFF. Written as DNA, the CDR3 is TGTGCCAGCAGTGAAGTGTACCCGAGCTCCTACAATGAGCAGTTCTTC.

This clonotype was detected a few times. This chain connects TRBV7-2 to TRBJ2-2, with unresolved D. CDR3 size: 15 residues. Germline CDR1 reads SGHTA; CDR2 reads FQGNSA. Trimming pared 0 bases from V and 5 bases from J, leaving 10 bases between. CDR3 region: CASSLATGSTGELFF. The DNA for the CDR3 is TGTGCCAGCAGCTTAGCGACTGGGTCAACCGGGGAGCTGTTTTTT. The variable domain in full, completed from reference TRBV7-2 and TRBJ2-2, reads GAGVSQSPSNKVTEKGKDVELRCDPISGHTALYWYRQSLGQGLEFLIYFQGNSAPDKSGLPSDRFSAERTGGSVSTLTIQRTQQEDSAVYLCASSLATGSTGELFFGEGSRLTVL.

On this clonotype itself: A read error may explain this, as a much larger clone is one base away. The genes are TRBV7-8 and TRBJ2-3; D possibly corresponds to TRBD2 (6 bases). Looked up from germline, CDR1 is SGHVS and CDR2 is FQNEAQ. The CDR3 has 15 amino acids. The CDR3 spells CASSLGPGTGTEALF. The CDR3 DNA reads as TGTGCCAGCAGCTTAGGTCCAGGGACGGGGACTGAAGCTCTCTTT.

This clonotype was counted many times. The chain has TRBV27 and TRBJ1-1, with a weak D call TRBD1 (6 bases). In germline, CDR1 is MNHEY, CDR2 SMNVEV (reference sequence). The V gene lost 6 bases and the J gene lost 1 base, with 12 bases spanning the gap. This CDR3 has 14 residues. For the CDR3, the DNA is TGTGCCAGCAGCCTGCTGGGACAGAACACTGAAGCTTTCTTT. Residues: CASSLLGQNTEAFF.

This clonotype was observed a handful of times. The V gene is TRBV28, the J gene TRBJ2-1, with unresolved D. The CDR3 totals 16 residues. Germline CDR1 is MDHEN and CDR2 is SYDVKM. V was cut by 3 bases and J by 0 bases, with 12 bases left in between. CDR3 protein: CASSLSVQISYNEQFF. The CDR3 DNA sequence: TGTGCCAGCAGTTTGTCGGTCCAAATCTCCTACAATGAGCAGTTCTTC.